The clone carrying this TCR beta chain was counted many times. The antigen remains unidentified. The record originates from a study of T-cell reconstitution after alpha-beta-depleted transplantation in children. Findings of the study overall: Several patients had high TCRbeta diversity at day 60; it came from surviving recipient T cells and thymic progenitors. By one year post-transplant, T-cell counts and diversity largely arose from T cells that were newly produced. Approximately two months post-transplant, alpha-beta T cells reportedly originated from several hundred expanded graft clones.

Germline CDR1 reads SGHTA; CDR2 reads FQGNSA. The CDR3 has 14 amino acids. With V trimmed by 4 bases and J by 5 bases, 1 base remained unmatched. TCRbeta library preparation incorporated unique molecular identifiers. From the PCR reads, TCRdb called clonotypes with MiXCR, one entry per CDR3 protein. The sample records 450,000 to 550,000 distinct CDR3 sequences, approximately 10% being singletons. The clonotype was recovered from a female patient aged 2-9 years who had a stem cell transplant for aplastic anemia, so the T cells may come from the graft donor. The sequencing used PBMCs, mostly from graft donor cells, collected 180 days after TCRalphabeta/CD19-depleted stem cell transplant. The chain combines TRBV7-2 with TRBJ1-4; TRBD1 matches 10 bases. Written as DNA, the CDR3 is TGTGCCAGCAGCTCGGACAGGGGGAATGAAAAACTGTTTTTT. Amino acid sequence: CASSSDRGNEKLFF.